Shown below are 16 T cell receptor beta chains from a single sample sequenced in a study of T cell changes during pregnancy in multiple sclerosis. Sequencing was performed with immunoSEQ multiplex PCR; in TCRdb, only in-frame clones are kept and a portion is missing. The table records some 21,000 clones, approximately 90% of them present only once. Specimen: CD8+ T cells from peripheral blood mononuclear cells, collected in the second trimester of pregnancy. The receptors here all came from a female donor in good health, enrolled as a control in a pregnancy study.

The CDR3 DNA reads TGTGCCAGCAGTACTACTAACCAAAACGCCTACGAGCAGTACTTC. Protein: CASSTTNQNAYEQYF. The rearrangement uses TRBV27 and TRBJ2-7; the D is unclear. Germline CDR1 reads MNHEY; CDR2 reads SMNVEV (reference sequence). The V end was cut by 5 bases, the J end by 2 bases, with 16 bases between. The CDR3 is 15 residues long.

The chain has TRBV4-1 and TRBJ1-3; unclear D gene. Germline CDR1 MGHRA, CDR2 YSYEKL. V was trimmed by 4 bases and J by 0 bases, leaving 13 bases between them. The CDR3 covers 16 residues. CDR3 region: CASSRKAALSGNTIYF. In nucleotides, the CDR3 is TGCGCCAGCAGCCGGAAGGCGGCCCTCTCTGGAAACACCATATATTTT.

This clone was detected only once. The chain joins TRBV28 to TRBJ1-1; no definite D call. The CDR3 covers 13 residues. V was pared by 3 bases and J by 5 bases, with 10 bases between. Looked up from germline, CDR1 is MDHEN and CDR2 is SYDVKM. CDR3 region: CASSLGSRTEAFF. The DNA of the CDR3 is TGTGCCAGCAGTTTGGGCAGTCGGACTGAAGCTTTCTTT.

The chain is built from TRBV5-5 and TRBJ1-6; D ambiguous. The CDR3 totals 16 residues. In germline, CDR1 is SGHKS, CDR2 YYEKEE (reference sequence). V dropped 1 base and J dropped 4 bases, with 12 bases sitting between them. The CDR3, as DNA: TGTGCCAGCAGCTTGACAGCGGAAGCATATAATTCACCCCTCCACTTT. Amino acids: CASSLTAEAYNSPLHF.

J is TRBJ1-4 and V is TRBV7-9, with a weak D call TRBD1 (6 bases). CDR3 length equals 14 residues. The germline gives CDR1 SEHNR, CDR2 FQNEAQ (reference sequence). V dropped 7 bases and J dropped 11 bases, with 20 bases sitting between them. The CDR3 here is CASTPGTRVGKLFF. DNA of the CDR3: TGTGCCAGCACCCCCGGGACAAGGGTGGGGAAACTGTTTTTT.

V usage is TRBV19 and J usage is TRBJ2-7; D possibly corresponds to TRBD1 (5 bases). The CDR3 totals 13 residues. Trimming took off 5 bases at V and 2 bases at J, with 10 bases between the two ends. Per germline, CDR1 LNHDA and CDR2 SQIVND (reference sequence). The CDR3 nucleotides read TGTGCCAGTAGTCACAGGCGACCCTACGAGCAGTACTTC. Translating it yields CASSHRRPYEQYF.

DNA of the CDR3: TGTGCCAGCAGCCAGCGGAACCCAGCGGCAGATACGCAGTATTTT. Its translation: CASSQRNPAADTQYF. The chain has TRBV4-2 and TRBJ2-3; weak D call: TRBD2 (5 bases). V lost 3 bases to trimming and J lost 4 bases, with 14 bases between them. This CDR3 region has 15 residues. The germline V gene encodes CDR1 LGHNA and CDR2 YNFKEQ.

The V gene is TRBV27, the J gene TRBJ2-7, with TRBD1 identical over 11 bases. Trimming cost V 5 bases and J 4 bases; bases outside gene matches: 7. The germline CDR1 and CDR2 sequences are MNHEY and SMNVEV (reference sequence). The length of the CDR3 is 15 residues. CDR3 amino acids: CASSQGTGGGYEQYF. For the CDR3, the DNA is TGTGCCAGCAGTCAGGGGACAGGGGGAGGGTACGAGCAGTACTTC.

The rearrangement joins TRBV4-1 to TRBJ2-7, with D possibly TRBD1 on 5 matching bases. CDR3 length: 15 residues. The ends were cut back, 1 base at V and 2 bases at J, with 12 bases in the middle. Germline CDR1 MGHRA, CDR2 YSYEKL. In DNA, the CDR3 is TGCGCCAGCAGCCAAGTAATCAGGGCGCCCTACGAGCAGTACTTC. As protein: CASSQVIRAPYEQYF.

This sequence joins TRBV6-5 and TRBJ1-1; a weak D match, TRBD1 (5 bases). The germline V gene has CDR1 MNHEY and CDR2 SVGAGI. Trimming shortened V by 2 bases and J by 8 bases, and 9 bases separated the two germline ends. The CDR3 loop spans 12 amino acids. For the CDR3, the DNA is TGTGCCAGCAGTTACGTGAAGGGGGAAGCTTTCTTT. It is translated as CASSYVKGEAFF.

V and J are TRBV25-1 and TRBJ2-7; TRBD1 aligns across 12 bases. The CDR3 contains 16 residues. Germline loops: CDR1 MGHDK, CDR2 SYGVNS. The V gene end was trimmed by 6 bases and the J gene end by 4 bases; junction bases not matched to a gene: 10. The CDR3 bases are TGTGCCAGCAGCCCAAATCCGGGACAGGGGGCTTACGAGCAGTACTTC. This translates into CASSPNPGQGAYEQYF.

The chain joins TRBV2 to TRBJ2-3; TRBD1 matches at 7 bases. Germline V gene data show CDR1 as SNHLY and CDR2 as FYNNEI. This CDR3 is built from 16 residues. V shed 2 bases and J 7 bases; nucleotides not matched to a gene: 12. The CDR3 is CASSENEGGARNTQYF. The CDR3 DNA reads TGTGCCAGCAGTGAAAACGAAGGGGGCGCGAGAAATACGCAGTATTTT.

The V gene is TRBV6-5, the J gene TRBJ2-7; D gene ambiguous. Trimming pared 10 bases from V and 6 bases from J, leaving 19 bases between. From germline, CDR1 is MNHEY and CDR2 SVGAGI. The CDR3 is 13 amino acids. The CDR3 DNA sequence: TGTGCCACCATAAACGCTCCGGGTGTCGAGCAGTACTTC. Its protein is CATINAPGVEQYF.

V and J are TRBV19 and TRBJ1-2; no reliable D call. CDR1 LNHDA and CDR2 SQIVND come from the germline V gene (reference sequence). The CDR3 totals 12 residues. Between the trimmed V and J ends, which lost 7 bases and 0 bases, there was a span of 6 bases. The DNA of the CDR3 is TGTGCCAGTACAGAAACTAACTATGGCTACACCTTC. It yields the protein CASTETNYGYTF.

The chain uses TRBV4-1 and TRBJ2-1, with 7 bases aligning to TRBD2. Germline V gene sequence: CDR1 MGHRA, CDR2 YSYEKL. V was pared by 0 bases and J by 1 base, with 9 bases of the junction left unmatched. CDR3 size: 18 residues. CDR3 amino acids: CASSQDGDAGVSYNEQFF. Written as DNA, the CDR3 is TGCGCCAGCAGCCAAGATGGGGATGCGGGAGTGTCCTACAATGAGCAGTTCTTC.

The chain links TRBV5-1 to TRBJ2-7, with unresolved D. V was trimmed by 0 bases and J by 4 bases, leaving 5 bases between them. The CDR3 is 12 amino acids. CDR1 SGHRS and CDR2 YFSETQ come from the germline V gene. The CDR3: CASSLGDYEQYF. The CDR3 nucleotides read TGCGCCAGCAGCTTGGGAGATTACGAGCAGTACTTC.